What follows are 4 T cell receptor beta chains derived from one specimen sequenced in a study of PD-1 blockade in mismatch repair-deficient tumors. TCRdb's copy holds only in-frame clones and misses some; the assay was immunoSEQ multiplex PCR. The data contain more than 50,000 clones, 88% of them singletons. Sequenced material: peripheral blood, taken 52 weeks after starting pembrolizumab. The receptors here all came from an adult with mismatch repair-deficient cancer.

V gene TRBV5-1 combines with J gene TRBJ2-7, with 7 positions matching TRBD1. V trimming: 4 bases; J trimming: 2 bases; junction bases outside the gene matches: 9. The CDR3 extends over 15 amino acids. The germline CDR1 and CDR2 sequences are SGHRS and YFSETQ. CDR3 protein: CASSPRQGSPYEQYF. CDR3 coding DNA: TGCGCCAGCAGCCCCCGACAGGGAAGCCCCTACGAGCAGTACTTC.

The chain recombines TRBV11-2 with TRBJ2-7, with unresolved D. V lost 4 bases to trimming and J lost 5 bases, with 15 bases between them. The V gene's germline CDR1 is SGHAT and CDR2 FQNNGV. This CDR3 is 14 amino acids long. The CDR3 DNA reads as TGTGCCAGCAGCTCCGGATTGGGAATCCACGAGCAGTACTTC. This encodes CASSSGLGIHEQYF.

This clone has just a few counts. The chain has TRBV4-3 and TRBJ2-1; 11 nucleotides line up with TRBD1. In germline, CDR1 is LGHNA, CDR2 YSLEER. The V and J ends lost 4 bases and 8 bases, in that order; junction bases with no gene match: 4. The CDR3 spans 14 residues. The CDR3 DNA reads as TGCGCCAGCAGCCGGGACAGGGGGTCCGATGAGCAGTTCTTC. It codes for CASSRDRGSDEQFF.

The chain has TRBV19 and TRBJ2-2, with TRBD1 matching 8 bases. This CDR3 spans 15 amino acids. Germline CDR1 LNHDA, CDR2 SQIVND (reference sequence). V lost 6 bases, J lost 5 bases, and 8 bases stayed unmatched. The CDR3 DNA sequence: TGTGCCAGTAGATGGCGGACAGGGCATACCGGGGAGCTGTTTTTT. Amino acid sequence: CASRWRTGHTGELFF. Variable domain in full (rest from reference TRBV19 and TRBJ2-2): DGGITQSPKYLFRKEGQNVTLSCEQNLNHDAMYWYRQDPGQGLRLIYYSQIVNDFQKGDIAEGYSVSREKKESFPLTVTSAQKNPTAFYLCASRWRTGHTGELFFGEGSRLTVL.